One sample yielded the 17 T cell receptor beta chains listed below, sequenced in a study of blood T cells in healthy people across ages. Using a J-beta primer mix together with a sample-barcoded 5' primer, a second PCR was run for about 6 to 12 cycles. MiXCR, run by TCRdb on the 5' RACE reads, gives a single entry per CDR3 protein. The repertoire holds hundreds of thousands of distinct CDR3 sequences, with 20% to 25% as singletons. Sequencing input: blood. These receptors were obtained from a man in his 70s in good health.

This chain links TRBV29-1 with TRBJ2-5; 7 nucleotides match TRBD1. Gene TRBJ2-7 matches the end of the DNA better, so the J call may be wrong. The CDR3 runs to 13 residues. The V gene's germline CDR1 is SQVTM and CDR2 ANQGSEA. The CDR3 nucleotides read TGCAGCGTTGTAAGGGGACAGTCCTACGAGCAGTACTTC. Its translation: CSVVRGQSYEQYF.

This clonotype is a singleton in its sample. The rearrangement uses TRBV6-1 and TRBJ1-1; maybe TRBD1 (5 bases). The CDR3 is 17 amino acids. Trimming left V 5 bases short and J 6 bases short, with 25 bases between. CDR1 is MNHNS and CDR2 is SASEGT in the germline V gene. The CDR3: CASSRRRDRDRRAEAFF. Here the CDR3 DNA reads TGTGCCAGCAGTCGAAGGAGGGACCGGGACCGGAGAGCTGAAGCTTTCTTT.

The chain links TRBV11-2 to TRBJ2-1; 10 positions match TRBD2. The V and J ends lost 4 bases and 4 bases, in that order; junction bases with no gene match: 13. Germline assignment: CDR1 SGHAT and CDR2 FQNNGV. There are 18 residues in the CDR3. CDR3 sequence (DNA): TGTGCCAGCAGCTCGACTAGGGCTAGCGGGAGTTTATACAATGAGCAGTTCTTC. Its protein is CASSSTRASGSLYNEQFF.

This chain links TRBV7-9 with TRBJ2-5; D is tentatively TRBD1 or TRBD2 (5 bases each). V lost 3 bases and J 9 bases, leaving 17 bases between the germline ends. CDR1 is SEHNR, CDR2 FQNEAQ, per germline (reference sequence). The CDR3 length is 14 residues. CDR3 amino acids: CASSFQPGPNPQYF. DNA of the CDR3: TGTGCCAGCAGCTTCCAACCGGGACCGAACCCCCAGTACTTC.

The V call is TRBV27, the J call TRBJ2-7; TRBD1 matches at 10 bases. The CDR3 has 14 amino acids. Unmatched junction bases numbered 2, after V lost 4 bases and J lost 2 bases. Germline V gives CDR1 MNHEY, CDR2 SMNVEV (reference sequence). The CDR3 DNA reads as TGTGCCAGCAGTTGGGGACAGGGGCCCTACGAGCAGTACTTC. Its translation: CASSWGQGPYEQYF.

This chain links TRBV20-1 with TRBJ2-3; possibly TRBD1 for D (5 bases). V lost 4 bases, J lost 6 bases, and 14 bases lay in between. The CDR3 is 13 amino acids. CDR1 is DFQATT, CDR2 SNEGSKA, per germline (reference sequence). This chain's CDR3 is CSATPGISDTQYF. In nucleotides, the CDR3 is TGCAGTGCTACCCCAGGGATATCGGATACGCAGTATTTT.

This clonotype showed up many times. For the CDR3, the DNA is TGTGCCAGCTCGTCCGGGACACAAGAGACCCAGTACTTC. This translates into CASSSGTQETQYF. This chain links TRBV18 with TRBJ2-5, with a weak D call TRBD1 (6 bases). From germline, CDR1 is KGHSH and CDR2 LQKENI. The CDR3 runs to 13 residues. V lost 6 bases to trimming and J lost 2 bases, with 10 bases between them.

This clonotype was counted a few times. The chain has TRBV19 and TRBJ2-4; D is unresolved. The CDR3 consists of 14 residues. CDR1 and CDR2 from the germline V gene are LNHDA and SQIVND (reference sequence). The V end lost 7 bases, the J end lost 4 bases, and 14 bases lay between the germline ends. The CDR3 is CASKLPLAKNIQYF. In DNA form, the CDR3 reads TGTGCCAGTAAGCTCCCACTGGCTAAAAACATTCAGTACTTC.

This clonotype has at least ten counts. V is TRBV29-1 and J is TRBJ1-1; D remains unclear. The CDR3 spans 11 residues. Trimming removed 6 bases at V and 5 bases at J, with 10 bases between. Germline lookup yields CDR1 SQVTM and CDR2 ANQGSEA. CDR3: CSVALTTEAFF. The CDR3 coding sequence is TGCAGCGTCGCCCTAACGACTGAAGCTTTCTTT.

The chain uses TRBV2 and TRBJ1-6; D remains unclear. Germline lookup yields CDR1 SNHLY and CDR2 FYNNEI. The CDR3 contains 15 residues. V dropped 2 bases and J dropped 6 bases, with 11 bases sitting between them. CDR3 sequence: CASSESGPLNSPLHF. The CDR3 DNA follows: TGTGCCAGCAGTGAATCGGGTCCACTTAATTCACCCCTCCACTTT. Full variable domain (remainder filled in from reference TRBV2 and TRBJ1-6): EPEVTQTPSHQVTQMGQEVILRCVPISNHLYFYWYRQILGQKVEFLVSFYNNEISEKSEIFDDQFSVERPDGSNFTLKIRSTKLEDSAMYFCASSESGPLNSPLHFGNGTRLTVT.

The chain employs TRBV5-1 and TRBJ2-7, with D tentatively TRBD1 (6 bases). Germline lookup yields CDR1 SGHRS and CDR2 YFSETQ. This CDR3 spans 13 amino acids. Trimming removed 4 bases at V and 2 bases at J, with 10 bases between. The CDR3 is CASSVQGTYEQYF. CDR3 nucleotides: TGCGCCAGCAGCGTACAGGGAACCTACGAGCAGTACTTC.

This clonotype was observed a few times. This chain uses TRBV6-5 with TRBJ2-7, with 13 bases matching TRBD2. Germline CDR1 is MNHEY and CDR2 is SVGAGI. Germline trimming cut 6 bases from V and 4 bases from J; bases unmatched to any gene: 12. This CDR3 is built from 17 residues. The CDR3 DNA is TGTGCCAGCAGCCACAGGACTAGCGGGAGAAAGTTTTACGAGCAGTACTTC. It is translated as CASSHRTSGRKFYEQYF.

The rearrangement uses TRBV2 and TRBJ1-5; D gene ambiguous. Germline loops: CDR1 SNHLY, CDR2 FYNNEI. Deletions cut 7 bases from V and 6 bases from J, with 10 bases between. CDR3 length: 12 amino acids. CDR3 in DNA: TGTGCCAGCAACGCCCAGGCTCAGCCCCAGCATTTT. It encodes CASNAQAQPQHF.

The chain is built from TRBV7-9 and TRBJ2-7; 7 bases match TRBD1. This CDR3 has 15 residues. Trimming cost V 4 bases and J 2 bases; bases outside gene matches: 8. Germline loops: CDR1 SEHNR, CDR2 FQNEAQ (reference sequence). CDR3 nucleotides: TGTGCCAGCAGCTCCCAGGCAGGGGGACCCTACGAGCAGTACTTC. Its translation: CASSSQAGGPYEQYF.

This chain joins TRBV6-1 and TRBJ2-3, with 7 bases identical to TRBD1. The CDR3 is 14 amino acids. The ends lost 4 bases at V and 5 bases at J; junction bases unmatched: 6. Germline V gives CDR1 MNHNS, CDR2 SASEGT. In nucleotides, the CDR3 is TGTGCCAGCAGTGGCAGGGGGAAGATAGATACGCAGTATTTT. Its translation: CASSGRGKIDTQYF.

The chain employs TRBV10-3 and TRBJ2-5; tentatively, D is TRBD1 (5 bases). The CDR3 covers 14 residues. V was pared by 10 bases and J by 2 bases, with 17 bases between. The V gene's germline CDR1 is ENHRY and CDR2 SYGVKD. The CDR3 sequence: CATSAPDNQETQYF. In DNA form, the CDR3 reads TGTGCCACCTCAGCACCGGACAATCAAGAGACCCAGTACTTC.

The J gene is TRBJ2-5, the V gene TRBV14; D perhaps matches TRBD2 (5 bases). The CDR3 runs to 12 residues. CDR1 and CDR2 (germline): SGHDN, FVKESK. Trimming removed 8 bases from V and 5 bases from J, with 12 bases in between. Here the CDR3 DNA reads TGTGCCAGCGGAAGTAGCGAGGAGACCCAGTACTTC. It yields the protein CASGSSEETQYF. The full variable domain, in which reference TRBV14 and TRBJ2-5 provide the parts outside the CDR3, is EAGVTQFPSHSVIEKGQTVTLRCDPISGHDNLYWYRRVMGKEIKFLLHFVKESKQDESGMPNNRFLAERTGGTYSTLKVQPAELEDSGVYFCASGSSEETQYFGPGTRLLVL.